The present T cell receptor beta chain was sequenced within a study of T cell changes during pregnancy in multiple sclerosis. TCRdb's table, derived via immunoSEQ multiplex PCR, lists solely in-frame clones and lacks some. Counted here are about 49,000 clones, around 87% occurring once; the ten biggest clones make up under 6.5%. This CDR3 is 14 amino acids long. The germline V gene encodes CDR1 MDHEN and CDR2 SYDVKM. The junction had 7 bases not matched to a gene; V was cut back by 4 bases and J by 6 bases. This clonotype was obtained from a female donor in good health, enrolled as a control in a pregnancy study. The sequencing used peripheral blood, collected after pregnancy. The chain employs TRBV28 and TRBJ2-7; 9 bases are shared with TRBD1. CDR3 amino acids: CASSYQDRGSEQYF. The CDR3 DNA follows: TGTGCCAGCAGTTACCAGGACAGGGGATCCGAGCAGTACTTC.